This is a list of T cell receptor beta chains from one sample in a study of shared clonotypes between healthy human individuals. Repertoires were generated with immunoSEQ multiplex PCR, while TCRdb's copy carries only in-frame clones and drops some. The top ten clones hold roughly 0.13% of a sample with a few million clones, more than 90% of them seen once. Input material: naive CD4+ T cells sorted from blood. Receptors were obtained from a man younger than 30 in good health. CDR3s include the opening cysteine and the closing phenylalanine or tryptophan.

CASSLAGFSYEQYF,TRBJ2-7,TRBV5-1
CASSPGTGSSYEQYF,TRBJ2-7,TRBV18
CASTDSGGTETQYF,TRBJ2-5,TRBV28
CASSLAARVTGLNSPLHF,TRBJ1-6,TRBV7-2
CASSLQGLAVYNEQFF,TRBJ2-1,TRBV5-6
CASSLAYGGVYNEQFF,TRBJ2-1,TRBV7-6
CASSLVWGDTDF,TRBJ1-2,TRBV7-2
CSVEEQGNTEAFF,TRBJ1-1,TRBV29-1
CAWTTKGGNTEAFF,TRBJ1-1,TRBV30
CAMQRVLDNSPLHF,TRBJ1-6,TRBV2
CASSYGATGDTQYF,TRBJ2-3,TRBV6-6
CAISEAGGVNEKLFF,TRBJ1-4,TRBV10-3
CASSASRGWGSETQYF,TRBJ2-5,TRBV5-1
CASSIGVGYGYTF,TRBJ1-2,TRBV19
CASSPRGGAGGTEAFF,TRBJ1-1,TRBV6-4
CASSLSPGTTPGETQYF,TRBJ2-5,TRBV5-1
CASSESTGNNYGYTF,TRBJ1-2,TRBV6-1
CASSLAPHLGSGELFF,TRBJ2-2,TRBV7-8
CASSQFYLGGLEGKPQHF,TRBJ1-5,TRBV4-3
CASSLPPGYYEQYF,TRBJ2-7,TRBV11-2
CASSRTGINTGELFF,TRBJ2-2,TRBV25-1
CASSGGRTYYGYTF,TRBJ1-2,TRBV2
CAISESYEGSYGYTF,TRBJ1-2,TRBV10-3
CASSPATSGGWQETQYF,TRBJ2-5,TRBV4-1
CASSLDPAGLAKNIQYF,TRBJ2-4,TRBV11-2
CSVGQGGFYTF,TRBJ1-2,TRBV29-1
CASSEGRVQPQHF,TRBJ1-5,TRBV2
CASSPRTGGNTEAFF,TRBJ1-1,TRBV18
CASSLRSNQPQHF,TRBJ1-5,TRBV7-2
CSVPGGPSFLNTEAFF,TRBJ1-1,TRBV29-1
CASSLEGGGMGEQFF,TRBJ2-1,TRBV5-1
CSAQGLAGAPTDTQYF,TRBJ2-3,TRBV29-1
CASSVLAGLSDTQYF,TRBJ2-3,TRBV9
CSVVRGVAEAFF,TRBJ1-1,TRBV29-1
CASSPLITYEQYF,TRBJ2-7,TRBV6-5
CASRLAGGQETQYF,TRBJ2-5,TRBV10-2
CASSLGSGSPYEQYF,TRBJ2-7,TRBV27
CASSQDTDTQYF,TRBJ2-3,TRBV6-5
CATSRLEQGYGYTF,TRBJ1-2,TRBV15
CGGARAPEQFF,TRBJ2-1,TRBV2
CASTPQKGQFYEQYF,TRBJ2-7,TRBV19
CASSPSGADNQPQHF,TRBJ1-5,TRBV5-1
CAIRPDRGSNQPQHF,TRBJ1-5,TRBV10-3
CASSVGRDINSPLHF,TRBJ1-6,TRBV9
CASSLARPGGEKLFF,TRBJ1-4,TRBV5-1
CASSPLTGTKNIQYF,TRBJ2-4,TRBV18
CASSRINRAVSNQPQHF,TRBJ1-5,TRBV7-6
CAGRGAAGYTEAFF,TRBJ1-1,TRBV21-1
CASRPREGPTEAFF,TRBJ1-1,TRBV5-1
CAWSARTPGGNQPQHF,TRBJ1-5,TRBV30
CASSLQGPPDTQYF,TRBJ2-3,TRBV6-4
CASRWGQFQQPQHF,TRBJ1-5,TRBV2
CSAGTGGNGYTF,TRBJ1-2,TRBV29-1